This TCR beta chain derives from a study of STAT3 mutations in large granular lymphocyte leukemia. Findings and limits, study-wide: Every T-cell large granular lymphocyte leukemia patient had at least one immunodominant TCR beta clonotype.

The V gene end was trimmed by 0 bases and the J gene end by 7 bases; junction bases not matched to a gene: 3. The germline V gene encodes CDR1 SGHRS and CDR2 YFSETQ. There are 14 residues in the CDR3. A remark on this clone: As yet, its antigen is unknown.

The data were produced by immunoSEQ multiplex PCR, yet TCRdb's version contains in-frame clones alone and is incomplete. This table has some 27,000 clones, over 65% appearing once. This chain uses TRBV5-1 with TRBJ2-1; 8 nucleotides align to TRBD2. The sequence was obtained from a woman aged 50 to 60 with T-cell large granular lymphocyte leukemia. Some clones in this sample may be carry-over from other donors' samples. Sequenced sample: peripheral blood mononuclear cells. The CDR3 bases are TGCGCCAGCAGCTTGGGGACTAGCAGAAATGAGCAGTTCTTC. Residues: CASSLGTSRNEQFF.